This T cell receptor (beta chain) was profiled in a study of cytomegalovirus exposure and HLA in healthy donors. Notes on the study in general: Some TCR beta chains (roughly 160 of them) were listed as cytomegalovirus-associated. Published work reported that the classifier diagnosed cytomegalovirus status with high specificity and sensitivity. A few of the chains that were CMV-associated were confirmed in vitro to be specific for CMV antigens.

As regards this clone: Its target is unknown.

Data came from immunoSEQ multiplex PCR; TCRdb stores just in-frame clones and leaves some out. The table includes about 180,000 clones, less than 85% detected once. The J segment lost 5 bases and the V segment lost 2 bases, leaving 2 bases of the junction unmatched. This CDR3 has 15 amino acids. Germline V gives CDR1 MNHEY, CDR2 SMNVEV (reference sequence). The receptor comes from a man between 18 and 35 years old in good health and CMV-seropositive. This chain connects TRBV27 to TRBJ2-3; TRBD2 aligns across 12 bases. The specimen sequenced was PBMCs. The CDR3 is CASSLGGLAGDTQYF. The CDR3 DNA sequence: TGTGCCAGCAGTTTAGGGGGACTAGCGGGAGATACGCAGTATTTT.